This TCR beta chain was sequenced for a study of blood T cell repertoires in COVID-19. Some clones are missing from TCRdb's copy, which holds only in-frame ones; the method was immunoSEQ multiplex PCR. The table shows over 250,000 clones, with about four fifths occurring only once. This clone was recorded many times. The clonotype was recovered from a woman between 45 and 65 years old who had recovered from COVID-19. Sequencing used peripheral blood.

The CDR3 here is CASSPMPVEYEQYF. The CDR3 DNA sequence: TGTGCCAGCAGTCCCATGCCCGTGGAGTACGAGCAGTACTTC. The chain links TRBV28 to TRBJ2-7; D is uncertain. Germline V gene lookup returns CDR1 MDHEN and CDR2 SYDVKM. Trimming pared 5 bases from V and 4 bases from J, leaving 15 bases between. The CDR3 sequence is 14 residues long.